Listed here are 30 T cell receptor beta chains from one sample, sequenced in a study of blood T cells in healthy people across ages. Next came a second PCR, run for about 7 to 12 cycles, which used a sample-barcoded 5' primer along with a J-beta primer mix. TCRdb independently ran MiXCR on the 5' RACE reads; one entry per CDR3 protein. This table holds approximately 1,700,000 distinct CDR3 sequences, 30% to 40% found once. Source material: blood. The receptors originated from a human donor in good health.

Only a few counts were recorded for this clonotype. The rearrangement joins TRBV6-4 to TRBJ2-7; TRBD1 is a possible D gene (5 bases). Germline V gives CDR1 MRHNA, CDR2 SNTAGT. The CDR3 loop spans 16 amino acids. V was trimmed by 0 bases and J by 3 bases, leaving 15 bases between them. The CDR3 is CASSDSFRPQVYEQYF. The CDR3 region has the DNA TGTGCCAGCAGTGACTCGTTCCGGCCACAGGTCTACGAGCAGTACTTC.

The chain recombines TRBV10-3 with TRBJ2-7; 8 nucleotides match TRBD2. J was trimmed by 0 bases and V by 6 bases; bases with no gene match: 7. The CDR3 has 15 residues. Per germline, CDR1 ENHRY and CDR2 SYGVKD. CDR3 amino acids: CAIRDGGAISYEQYF. CDR3 nucleotides: TGTGCCATCAGAGACGGGGGGGCGATCTCCTACGAGCAGTACTTC.

V and J are TRBV7-2 and TRBJ2-5; TRBD2 aligns across 7 bases. The CDR3 is made up of 16 amino acids. Germline assignment: CDR1 SGHTA and CDR2 FQGNSA. V lost 8 bases and J lost 0; bases outside the gene matches: 12. The CDR3, as DNA: TGTGCCAGCGGCACGGGGACTATACTGTACCAAGAGACCCAGTACTTC. As protein: CASGTGTILYQETQYF.

The chain is built from TRBV6-2 or TRBV6-3 and TRBJ2-1, with D unresolved. The CDR3 length is 14 residues. The V gene's germline CDR1 is MNHEY and CDR2 SVGEGT. V was pared by 4 bases and J by 2 bases, with 9 bases between. The CDR3 region is CASSSLNPYNEQFF. The CDR3 nucleotides read TGTGCCAGCAGTTCCCTGAATCCCTACAATGAGCAGTTCTTC.

This clonotype was seen more than once but under ten times. One end of the junction varies from germline; a read error may be responsible. The chain employs TRBV9 and TRBJ1-1; D is possibly TRBD1 (5 bases). Looked up from germline, CDR1 is SGDLS and CDR2 is YYNGEE. CDR3 length equals 14 residues. CDR3 residues: CASSVGAVNTEAFF. CDR3 bases: TGCGCCAGCAGCGTTGGGGCGGTGAACACTGAAGCTTTCTTT.

This chain uses TRBV7-2 with TRBJ1-6; tentative D call: TRBD1 (6 bases). This CDR3 is built from 16 residues. The V gene's germline CDR1 is SGHTA and CDR2 FQGNSA. The V end was cut by 5 bases, the J end by 9 bases, with 20 bases between. The CDR3 sequence is CASSPGRGAARSPLHF. In DNA, the CDR3 is TGTGCCAGCAGCCCTGGGCGGGGGGCCGCTCGTTCACCCCTCCACTTT.

This clonotype occurred a few times. The chain employs TRBV13 and TRBJ2-1, with a possible D match to TRBD2 (6 bases). CDR3 length: 16 residues. The V and J ends lost 1 base and 3 bases respectively, with 13 bases between them. Germline loops: CDR1 PRHDT, CDR2 FYEKMQ (reference sequence). The CDR3 bases are TGTGCCAGCAGCTTAGAGCGGGCCACCCTCTACAATGAGCAGTTCTTC. This translates into CASSLERATLYNEQFF.

This clonotype was recorded at least ten times. Mismatch with germline at one junction end may stem from a read error. The V and J genes are TRBV7-2 and TRBJ2-3; 8 nucleotides agree with TRBD2. Germline V CDR1 and CDR2: SGHTA, FQGNSA. The CDR3 is made up of 13 amino acids. In DNA form, the CDR3 reads TGTGCCAGCACCTTAGCGGGGACTGATACGCAGTATTTT. The encoded protein is CASTLAGTDTQYF. The entire variable domain, with the rest obtained from reference TRBV7-2 and TRBJ2-3, is as follows: GAGVSQSPSNKVTEKGKDVELRCDPISGHTALYWYRQSLGQGLEFLIYFQGNSAPDKSGLPSDRFSAERTGGSVSTLTIQRTQQEDSAVYLCASTLAGTDTQYFGPGTRLTVL.

This sequence joins TRBV7-9 and TRBJ2-5; D is unclear. There are 12 residues in the CDR3. Germline lookup yields CDR1 SEHNR and CDR2 FQNEAQ (reference sequence). The V gene lost 8 bases and the J gene lost 3 bases, with 10 bases spanning the gap. The CDR3: CASEGPKETQYF. CDR3 nucleotide sequence: TGTGCCAGCGAAGGACCTAAAGAGACCCAGTACTTC.

J is TRBJ2-1 and V is TRBV7-2; D gene uncertain. The germline gives CDR1 SGHTA, CDR2 FQGNSA. Trimming took 5 bases from V and 8 from J, leaving 13 bases between them. The CDR3 is 13 residues long. This CDR3 is CASSRALRHEQFF. CDR3 nucleotides: TGTGCCAGCAGCCGAGCGCTGAGGCATGAGCAGTTCTTC.

This chain connects TRBV7-2 to TRBJ2-1; D is ambiguous. Germline-derived CDR1 and CDR2 are SGHTA and FQGNSA. The CDR3 sequence is 16 residues long. V dropped 1 base and J dropped 1 base, with 11 bases sitting between them. CDR3 sequence reads: CASSLDRDPSYNEQFF. The CDR3, as DNA: TGTGCCAGCAGCTTAGATCGAGATCCTTCCTACAATGAGCAGTTCTTC. Complete variable domain (other parts from reference TRBV7-2 and TRBJ2-1): GAGVSQSPSNKVTEKGKDVELRCDPISGHTALYWYRQSLGQGLEFLIYFQGNSAPDKSGLPSDRFSAERTGGSVSTLTIQRTQQEDSAVYLCASSLDRDPSYNEQFFGPGTRLTVL.

The chain links TRBV11-1 to TRBJ2-7, with D perhaps TRBD1 (7 bases). V was trimmed by 1 base and J by 0 bases, leaving 19 bases between them. The V gene's germline CDR1 is SGHAT and CDR2 FQDESV (reference sequence). The CDR3 consists of 18 residues. The CDR3 coding sequence is TGTGCCAGCAGCTTAGGGTGGAGGGGGCTCTCGAGCTCCTACGAGCAGTACTTC. Translating it yields CASSLGWRGLSSSYEQYF.

This clonotype appeared a few times. The chain links TRBV6-1 to TRBJ2-5; 12 nucleotides match TRBD2. The germline V gene encodes CDR1 MNHNS and CDR2 SASEGT. The CDR3 runs 14 residues. J gave up 0 bases and V 11 bases, and 4 bases lay outside the gene matches. CDR3 protein: CAGRLAGDQETQYF. CDR3 sequence (DNA): TGTGCCGGTCGACTAGCGGGGGACCAAGAGACCCAGTACTTC.

A note on this clonotype: Possible read error: a much larger clone is one base away. The rearrangement uses TRBV25-1 and TRBJ2-5, with a tentative D call TRBD1 (6 bases). The end of the DNA is better explained by TRBJ2-7, so the J call may be wrong. This CDR3 contains 15 residues. Germline assignment: CDR1 MGHDK and CDR2 SYGVNS. DNA of the CDR3: TGTGCCAGCAGTGATTCCGGGACAAGGGACTACGAGCAGTACTTC. Protein sequence: CASSDSGTRDYEQYF.

This clonotype showed up just a few times. The chain combines TRBV13 with TRBJ2-7; 12 nucleotides align to TRBD2. Trimming cost V 4 bases and J 1 base; bases outside gene matches: 11. CDR3 length equals 18 residues. CDR1 is PRHDT and CDR2 is FYEKMQ in the germline V gene (reference sequence). The CDR3, as DNA: TGTGCCAGCAGCTCGACTGGACTAGCGGGACCAACTTCCTACGAGCAGTACTTC. This encodes CASSSTGLAGPTSYEQYF.

J is TRBJ2-6 and V is TRBV19; D not certain. The V and J ends lost 3 bases and 4 bases respectively, with 10 bases between them. The CDR3 is 15 amino acids. Germline loops: CDR1 LNHDA, CDR2 SQIVND (reference sequence). The CDR3 reads CASSIPQAGANVLTF. CDR3 sequence (DNA): TGTGCCAGTAGTATCCCTCAAGCGGGGGCCAACGTCCTGACTTTC.

This clonotype was detected only a few times. The rearrangement links TRBV9 to TRBJ1-1, with TRBD1 matching over 10 bases. The CDR3 extends over 17 amino acids. Germline V gene data show CDR1 as SGDLS and CDR2 as YYNGEE. J lost 1 base, V lost 4 bases, and 10 bases had no gene match. CDR3 sequence: CASSPRQGAIKNTEAFF. The DNA for the CDR3 is TGTGCCAGCAGCCCCCGACAGGGGGCAATAAAGAACACTGAAGCTTTCTTT.

This chain links TRBV15 with TRBJ2-1; TRBD1 might be the D (5 bases). The CDR3 length is 15 residues. The V gene lost 0 bases and the J gene lost 4 bases, with 10 bases spanning the gap. Per the germline V gene, CDR1 is LNHNV and CDR2 is YYDKDF (reference sequence). The CDR3 DNA reads TGTGCCACCAGCAGAGATCAGGGCCCTTACAATGAGCAGTTCTTC. It is translated as CATSRDQGPYNEQFF. Filled out from reference TRBV15 and TRBJ2-1, the complete variable domain reads DAMVIQNPRYQVTQFGKPVTLSCSQTLNHNVMYWYQQKSSQAPKLLFHYYDKDFNNEADTPDNFQSRRPNTSFCFLDIRSPGLGDTAMYLCATSRDQGPYNEQFFGPGTRLTVL.

This sequence joins TRBV12-3 or TRBV12-4 and TRBJ1-2; perhaps TRBD1 as D (5 bases). V lost 3 bases and J lost 3, with 23 bases in between. The CDR3 has 18 amino acids. The CDR3 reads CASSFFPIRWGDHYGYTF. The CDR3, as DNA: TGTGCCAGCAGTTTCTTCCCCATACGTTGGGGGGATCACTATGGCTACACCTTC.

The chain has TRBV6-1 and TRBJ1-1; D is ambiguous. Trimming left V 2 bases short and J 6 bases short, with 10 bases between. The CDR3 totals 13 residues. Per germline, CDR1 MNHNS and CDR2 SASEGT. CDR3 sequence: CASSERRAAEAFF. For the CDR3, the DNA is TGTGCCAGCAGTGAAAGGCGGGCGGCTGAAGCTTTCTTT.

The chain couples TRBV7-9 to TRBJ2-1; 9 bases are shared with TRBD2. This CDR3 has 15 residues. Per the germline V gene, CDR1 is SEHNR and CDR2 is FQNEAQ (reference sequence). V lost 6 bases, J lost 5 bases, and 8 bases stayed unmatched. The CDR3 bases are TGTGCCAGCAGTTTTGGAGCGGGGGGTCACAATGAGCAGTTCTTC. As protein: CASSFGAGGHNEQFF.

This chain uses TRBV5-1 with TRBJ2-3; 7 bases are shared with TRBD2. Unmatched junction bases numbered 10, after V lost 4 bases and J lost 2 bases. Germline V gives CDR1 SGHRS, CDR2 YFSETQ. The CDR3 extends over 16 amino acids. The CDR3 is CASSPRDYPTTDTQYF. The DNA of the CDR3 is TGCGCCAGCAGCCCACGGGACTACCCTACCACAGATACGCAGTATTTT.

On this clonotype: Germline is not matched at one junction end, which may reflect a read error. The rearrangement links TRBV7-7 to TRBJ2-5; D could derive from TRBD1 or TRBD2 (6 bases each). From germline, CDR1 is SSHAT and CDR2 FNYEAQ (reference sequence). The CDR3 length is 16 residues. CDR3 DNA: TGTGCTAGCAGCCCCTCGGGGGCAGCTGTTGAAGAGACCCAGTACTTC. As protein: CASSPSGAAVEETQYF.

This clonotype has ten or more counts. The chain uses TRBV7-9 and TRBJ2-5; 11 nucleotides align to TRBD1. V trimming: 4 bases; J trimming: 5 bases; junction bases outside the gene matches: 6. The CDR3 extends over 15 amino acids. Germline CDR1 reads SEHNR; CDR2 reads FQNEAQ (reference sequence). CDR3 DNA sequence: TGTGCCAGCAGCTCTCGGACAGGGGGCGGGGAGACCCAGTACTTC. This encodes CASSSRTGGGETQYF.

The table lists this clonotype with a few counts. The V and J genes are TRBV4-3 and TRBJ1-5; the D gene is possibly TRBD1 (5 bases). The germline gives CDR1 LGHNA, CDR2 YSLEER. Trimming left V 0 bases short and J 2 bases short, with 11 bases between. CDR3 length: 16 residues. CDR3 sequence reads: CASSQEWQGRNQPQHF. In DNA form, the CDR3 reads TGCGCCAGCAGCCAAGAGTGGCAGGGACGCAATCAGCCCCAGCATTTT.

In its sample, this clonotype was seen a few times. This chain joins TRBV27 and TRBJ2-5; D is possibly TRBD1 (7 bases). Germline V gives CDR1 MNHEY, CDR2 SMNVEV (reference sequence). The CDR3 has 14 amino acids. V gave up 5 bases and J gave up 7 bases, with 17 bases separating them. The CDR3 coding sequence is TGTGCCAGCAGTCAGGACAGGCCCGGGGGGACCCAGTACTTC. Protein sequence: CASSQDRPGGTQYF.

This chain joins TRBV12-3 or TRBV12-4 and TRBJ1-1; possibly TRBD1 for D (6 bases). The V and J ends lost 6 bases and 5 bases respectively, with 13 bases between them. CDR3 size: 13 residues. In DNA, the CDR3 is TGTGCCAGCAGCTTTGGACAGTGGACTGAAGCTTTCTTT. It codes for CASSFGQWTEAFF.

A few counts support this clonotype. The J gene is TRBJ1-2, the V gene TRBV7-2; 7 nucleotides line up with TRBD1. Losses at the gene ends were 8 bases for V and 4 bases for J; bases not matched to a gene: 16. The CDR3 runs 16 residues. Germline CDR1 is SGHTA and CDR2 is FQGNSA. The DNA of the CDR3 is TGTGCCAGCCAGCCAAAACCGGGACAGCGATCCTATGGCTACACCTTC. Protein product: CASQPKPGQRSYGYTF.

There are a few counts of this clonotype. The chain couples TRBV20-1 to TRBJ2-3; TRBD2 matches 8 bases. The CDR3 sequence is 13 residues long. V was pared by 6 bases and J by 3 bases, with 5 bases of the junction left unmatched. CDR1 and CDR2 from the germline V gene are DFQATT and SNEGSKA (reference sequence). CDR3 nucleotides: TGCAGTGCGGATGGCGGGGGGACAGATACGCAGTATTTT. Protein: CSADGGGTDTQYF.

This chain uses TRBV11-2 with TRBJ2-7; D not certain. The CDR3 loop spans 14 amino acids. Germline CDR1 and CDR2: SGHAT and FQNNGV. V gave up 3 bases and J gave up 2 bases, with 11 bases separating them. In DNA form, the CDR3 reads TGTGCCAGCAGCTTGAACGCCCCAGCCTACGAGCAGTACTTC. Its translation is CASSLNAPAYEQYF.